Below, one TCR beta chain is given with its context. As every portion of the isolated RNA was reverse transcribed, the sequencing read expressed TCRB transcripts. Sequencing used immunoSEQ multiplex PCR; TCRdb keeps in-frame clones, though not all of them. Counted here are about 140,000 clones, 9.5% to 10% occurring once; the ten biggest clones make up around 0.65%. The sample is drawn from a study of beta chain features in type 1 diabetes. Germline CDR1 reads LNHDA; CDR2 reads SQIVND (reference sequence). Germline trimming cut 7 bases from V and 4 bases from J; bases unmatched to any gene: 12. The CDR3 is 15 amino acids. Cells sorted by CD45RO/CCR7/CD25/CD127/CD95/CD27 comprised CD4+ naive, central memory, regulatory and stem cell-like memory cells.

The source material was central memory CD4+ T cells from blood. The chain carries TRBV19 and TRBJ1-2; 7 bases line up with TRBD1. This clonotype was obtained from a woman in her thirties or forties in good health. The CDR3 sequence is CASTDRVGLGYGYTF. DNA of the CDR3: TGTGCCAGTACCGACAGGGTCGGCCTGGGCTATGGCTACACCTTC. Full variable domain (outside the CDR3, taken from reference TRBV19 and TRBJ1-2): DGGITQSPKYLFRKEGQNVTLSCEQNLNHDAMYWYRQDPGQGLRLIYYSQIVNDFQKGDIAEGYSVSREKKESFPLTVTSAQKNPTAFYLCASTDRVGLGYGYTFGSGTRLTVV.